Below, 22 T cell receptor beta chains from the same sample are listed, as sequenced in a study of blood T cell repertoires in COVID-19 (dated by TCRdb to 2020 to 2021). The method behind the library was the immunoSEQ multiplex PCR assay. TCRdb limited this immuneACCESS table to in-frame rearrangements with V and J called. A share of clones is missing; checked studies link under half to unresolved V genes, and the rest is unexplained. For this sample there are approximately 180,000 clones; roughly 80% appear just once. The ten largest clones capture around 5.2% of the sample. The sample taken for sequencing was PBMCs or T cells enriched from blood (not recorded which). These TCRs come from a woman aged 55-69 years with acute COVID-19.

This chain links TRBV5-1 with TRBJ1-1, with 7 bases that match TRBD1. Per germline, CDR1 SGHRS and CDR2 YFSETQ. V lost 6 bases to trimming and J lost 1 base; unmatched junction nucleotides: 12. The CDR3 sequence is 16 residues long. The CDR3 DNA follows: TGCGCCAGCACCCCGTCGAGGGGACAGCCGAACACTGAAGCTTTCTTT. Encoded protein: CASTPSRGQPNTEAFF.

The rearrangement links TRBV15 to TRBJ2-7; 8 bases align to TRBD2. J lost 0 bases, V lost 3 bases, and 13 bases had no gene match. This CDR3 is built from 18 residues. The germline V gene has CDR1 LNHNV and CDR2 YYDKDF (reference sequence). CDR3 DNA sequence: TGTGCCACCAGCAGGCGTCCGGCGGGGGGCTTTAGCTCCTACGAGCAGTACGTC. It is translated as CATSRRPAGGFSSYEQYV.

This clone was counted a few times. The V call is TRBV18, the J call TRBJ2-2; 10 bases line up with TRBD2. In germline, CDR1 is KGHSH, CDR2 LQKENI. Losses at the gene ends were 0 bases for V and 4 bases for J; bases not matched to a gene: 8. The CDR3 extends over 18 amino acids. The CDR3 protein is CASSPPLAGDSGTGELFF. CDR3 nucleotides: TGTGCCAGCTCACCACCCCTAGCGGGAGATTCGGGCACCGGGGAGCTGTTTTTT.

The rearrangement links TRBV7-6 to TRBJ2-1; 9 bases line up with TRBD2. Per the germline V gene, CDR1 is SGHVS and CDR2 is FNYEAQ. Germline trimming cut 5 bases from V and 7 bases from J; bases unmatched to any gene: 18. CDR3 length: 18 residues. The CDR3 reads CASSPTSGPTKRGNEQFF. In nucleotides, the CDR3 is TGTGCCAGCAGCCCAACTAGCGGGCCCACAAAGCGCGGAAATGAGCAGTTCTTC.

CDR3 coding DNA: TGTGCCAGCAGTCAGGGGCCTCTAGCGGGAAACATTCAGTACTTC. Translating it yields CASSQGPLAGNIQYF. The chain joins TRBV28 to TRBJ2-4, with 8 positions matching TRBD2. Losses at the gene ends were 5 bases for V and 6 bases for J; bases not matched to a gene: 9. Germline CDR1 MDHEN, CDR2 SYDVKM. The CDR3 spans 15 residues.

The chain links TRBV5-4 to TRBJ1-1; 7 nucleotides line up with TRBD1. Germline CDR1 is SGHNT and CDR2 is YYREEE (reference sequence). The CDR3 runs to 15 residues. With 0 bases clipped from V and 0 bases from J, the junction kept 2 bases outside the gene matches. DNA of the CDR3: TGTGCCAGCAGCTTGGAAACAGGGGTGAACACTGAAGCTTTCTTT. As protein: CASSLETGVNTEAFF.

The chain joins TRBV27 to TRBJ1-5, with D perhaps TRBD1 (6 bases). The CDR3 covers 16 residues. In germline, CDR1 is MNHEY, CDR2 SMNVEV (reference sequence). V lost 5 bases and J 5 bases, leaving 19 bases between the germline ends. The CDR3 nucleotides read TGTGCCAGCAGTCAACAGGGCCTCCTCATGGATCAGCCCCAGCATTTT. Encoded protein: CASSQQGLLMDQPQHF.

The chain carries TRBV24-1 and TRBJ1-2, with 7 bases fitting TRBD1. The CDR3 covers 11 residues. The germline gives CDR1 KGHDR, CDR2 SFDVKD. V lost 8 bases and J lost 7; bases outside the gene matches: 3. The CDR3 here is CATKGAGGYTF. DNA of the CDR3: TGTGCCACCAAGGGGGCGGGTGGCTACACCTTC.

The chain uses TRBV5-1 and TRBJ2-2; 7 positions match TRBD1. V gave up 4 bases and J gave up 6 bases; unmatched junction bases: 9. CDR1 and CDR2 from the germline V gene are SGHRS and YFSETQ. The CDR3 covers 15 residues. The CDR3 sequence is CASSLRDSPAGELFF. The CDR3 coding sequence is TGCGCCAGCAGCCTTAGGGACAGCCCGGCCGGGGAGCTGTTTTTT.

This sequence joins TRBV7-2 and TRBJ1-2; 10 bases fit TRBD1. Germline loops: CDR1 SGHTA, CDR2 FQGNSA. V shed 6 bases and J 3 bases; nucleotides not matched to a gene: 4. The length of the CDR3 is 14 residues. DNA for the CDR3: TGTGCCAGCAGATGGACAGGGGGTGACTATGGCTACACCTTC. This gives the protein CASRWTGGDYGYTF.

The chain is built from TRBV18 and TRBJ2-5; D remains ambiguous. Germline lookup yields CDR1 KGHSH and CDR2 LQKENI. The CDR3 is made up of 14 amino acids. Deletions cut 3 bases from V and 2 bases from J, with 10 bases between. CDR3 in DNA: TGTGCCAGCTCACCGATGCAGGCTCAAGAGACCCAGTACTTC. Translating it yields CASSPMQAQETQYF.

This chain connects TRBV5-1 to TRBJ1-2; 11 nucleotides agree with TRBD1. J gave up 2 bases and V 5 bases, and 11 bases lay outside the gene matches. Germline CDR1 SGHRS, CDR2 YFSETQ. This CDR3 comprises 17 residues. The CDR3, as DNA: TGCGCCAGCAGTACTACTCCGGACAGGGGGCGCAACTATGGCTACACCTTC. Residues: CASSTTPDRGRNYGYTF.

This chain links TRBV4-3 with TRBJ1-1; D gene unclear. Germline-derived CDR1 and CDR2 are LGHNA and YSLEER. V shed 3 bases and J shed 1 base, with 12 bases lying between them. The CDR3 extends over 15 amino acids. In DNA form, the CDR3 reads TGCGCCAGCAGCCAGGGCCACGAGGGGAACACTGAAGCTTTCTTT. Translating it yields CASSQGHEGNTEAFF.

The chain is built from TRBV5-4 and TRBJ2-6; perhaps TRBD1 as D (6 bases). Trimming cost V 4 bases and J 4 bases, with 12 bases left between them. This CDR3 is 15 amino acids long. Germline V CDR1 and CDR2: SGHNT, YYREEE (reference sequence). In DNA form, the CDR3 reads TGTGCCAGCAGCCCTTACAGGGCCGGGGCCAACGTCCTGACTTTC. This codes for CASSPYRAGANVLTF.

This chain links TRBV7-9 with TRBJ2-5, with 7 positions matching TRBD1. The germline V gene encodes CDR1 SEHNR and CDR2 FQNEAQ (reference sequence). The junction had 14 bases not matched to a gene; V was cut back by 5 bases and J by 8 bases. The CDR3 loop spans 15 amino acids. The CDR3 region is CASSPIQTGSITQYF. As DNA, the CDR3 is TGTGCCAGCAGCCCGATACAGACAGGGTCCATTACCCAGTACTTC.

V is TRBV19 and J is TRBJ1-4; TRBD1 is a possible D gene (5 bases). The CDR3 runs to 14 residues. Germline loops: CDR1 LNHDA, CDR2 SQIVND (reference sequence). Trimming took off 7 bases at V and 3 bases at J, with 12 bases between the two ends. Written as DNA, the CDR3 is TGTGCCAGTACCTCCCGGGGGGCTAATGAAAAACTGTTTTTT. Translated: CASTSRGANEKLFF.

V usage is TRBV10-3 and J usage is TRBJ1-1; TRBD1 is a possible D gene (5 bases). Trimming removed 10 bases at V and 0 bases at J, with 21 bases between. Germline V gives CDR1 ENHRY, CDR2 SYGVKD. This CDR3 has 16 amino acids. The chain's CDR3 is CATAGGRNVMNTEAFF. The CDR3 coding sequence is TGTGCCACCGCGGGGGGGAGGAATGTGATGAACACTGAAGCTTTCTTT.

The chain employs TRBV7-6 and TRBJ2-5; 7 nucleotides match TRBD2. CDR1 is SGHVS, CDR2 FNYEAQ, per germline. The CDR3 spans 14 residues. The V segment lost 5 bases and the J segment 4 bases; nucleotides outside the gene matches: 7. The CDR3 DNA reads TGTGCCAGCAGCCTACGGGGGGTGAGAGAGACCCAGTACTTC. Translating it yields CASSLRGVRETQYF. Together with reference TRBV7-6 and TRBJ2-5, the CDR3 gives the full variable domain: GAGVSQSPRYKVTKRGQDVALRCDPISGHVSLYWYRQALGQGPEFLTYFNYEAQQDKSGLPNDRFSAERPEGSISTLTIQRTEQRDSAMYRCASSLRGVRETQYFGPGTRLLVL.

V and J are TRBV7-2 and TRBJ1-5, with D tentatively TRBD1 (6 bases). The CDR3 is 12 residues long. CDR1 SGHTA and CDR2 FQGNSA come from the germline V gene. V was trimmed by 1 base and J by 9 bases, leaving 7 bases between them. The CDR3 sequence: CASSLGGRPQHF. In DNA form, the CDR3 reads TGTGCCAGCAGCTTAGGGGGGCGGCCCCAGCATTTT.

CDR3 bases: TGTGCCAGCAGCCAAGATGTTGGGGTAAGCGGAGCTTCCTACGGGAATGAGCAGTTCTTC. This codes for CASSQDVGVSGASYGNEQFF. The chain has TRBV4-2 and TRBJ2-1; TRBD2 might be the D (5 bases). V shed 0 bases and J shed 7 bases, with 28 bases lying between them. Germline loops: CDR1 LGHNA, CDR2 YNFKEQ. The CDR3 length is 20 residues.

The V and J genes are TRBV4-1 and TRBJ1-4; D is perhaps TRBD1 (5 bases). The CDR3 consists of 13 residues. CDR1 and CDR2 (germline): MGHRA, YSYEKL. Trimming left V 4 bases short and J 8 bases short, with 11 bases between. The CDR3: CASSRGPMEKLFF. CDR3 bases: TGCGCCAGCAGCCGGGGCCCCATGGAAAAACTGTTTTTT.

The chain joins TRBV5-1 to TRBJ1-1, with a possible D match to TRBD1 (5 bases). V was clipped by 4 bases and J by 4 bases, with 14 bases between them. The CDR3 totals 14 residues. The V gene's germline CDR1 is SGHRS and CDR2 YFSETQ. The CDR3 bases are TGCGCCAGCAGCCTTTGGGGCGGGGGCACTGAAGCTTTCTTT. Amino acid sequence: CASSLWGGGTEAFF.